This is a list of T cell receptor beta chains from one sample in a study of identical twins. One entry per CDR3 protein results from TCRdb running MiXCR on the 5' RACE reads. Of 1,800,000 or so distinct CDR3 sequences listed, 25% to 35% are singletons. Sequenced: cord blood. The receptor set was obtained from a newborn girl in good health. Each CDR3 is given with its conserved first and last residue. Fields, in order: J gene, V gene, CDR3 protein.

TRBJ1-2 TRBV7-9 CASSLDHGTFYGYTF
. TRBV6-1 CASTRGASYNEQYF
TRBJ2-5 TRBV2 CASSERLAGAQETQYF
TRBJ2-1 TRBV7-2 CASSLLLRGREQFF
TRBJ2-4 TRBV7-2 CASSLVVSRDTKNIQYF
TRBJ2-3 TRBV6-6 CASSYEGFTDTQYF
TRBJ2-3 TRBV7-2 CAGSLGAGVDTQYF
TRBJ2-1 TRBV7-9 CASSVRLARGDEQFF
TRBJ2-5 TRBV20-1 CSARRDRVQETQYF
TRBJ2-3 TRBV6-6 CASSYERTSTDTQYF
TRBJ2-1 TRBV5-1 CASSITSYFPNEQFF
TRBJ2-7 TRBV27 CASRQHGPYEQYF
TRBJ1-1 TRBV29-1 CSARSRDFKNYTEAFF
TRBJ2-3 TRBV20-1 CSARPGDRQYF
TRBJ1-5 TRBV12-3/TRBV12-4 CASGPVVRDENSNQPQHF
TRBJ2-5 TRBV20-1 CSARPGTEQYF
TRBJ2-1 TRBV20-1 CSKAGRNEQFF
TRBJ1-6 TRBV7-9 CASSGEAGSSYNSPLHF
TRBJ1-1 TRBV4-2 CASSQQGGVNTEAFF
TRBJ2-5 TRBV11-2 CASSFTPGGKETQYF
TRBJ2-5 TRBV25-1 CASSEAARTEYF
TRBJ1-5 TRBV29-1 CSVAPGDSYQPQHF
TRBJ2-7 TRBV20-1 CSASLCCTDSYEQYF
TRBJ2-1 TRBV7-9 CASSSNGRNNEQFF
TRBJ1-6 TRBV20-1 CSARSPGQGNSPPHF
TRBJ2-5 TRBV5-1 CASKRSDLSLRNEQYF
TRBJ2-1 TRBV24-1 CATSGAGSFNEQFF
TRBJ2-7 TRBV20-1 CSAGTRFKAEQYF
TRBJ2-1 TRBV4-2 CASSQEGSTGEQFF
TRBJ2-5 TRBV5-6 CASSLVPTGETQYF
TRBJ2-1 TRBV20-1 CSARARLNEQFF
TRBJ1-5 TRBV7-9 CASSFSTVNQPQHF
TRBJ2-1 TRBV10-3 CAVQGLGNEQFF
TRBJ1-1 TRBV28 CASSSQGGATEAFF
TRBJ2-3 TRBV20-1 CSASLRETGTDTQYF
. TRBV10-3 CAISESTSGQYEQYF
TRBJ1-4 TRBV4-2 CASSHVLGKLFF
TRBJ2-7 TRBV12-3/TRBV12-4 CASSFVLSSYEQYF
TRBJ2-1 TRBV12-1 CASSFDGLAGISYNEQFF
TRBJ1-2 TRBV7-9 CASSLRGRKYGYTF
TRBJ1-1 TRBV20-1 CSHPGPRGTEAFF
TRBJ2-3 TRBV28 CASSLWATGVTDTQYF
TRBJ2-7 TRBV24-1 CATSDSGSRLEQYF
TRBJ2-6 TRBV5-1 CASSSGFWDSGANVLTF
TRBJ2-7 TRBV4-2 CASSQDQGLGPNEQYF
TRBJ2-5 TRBV5-1 CASSPIGLAGLREQYF
TRBJ1-2 TRBV12-3/TRBV12-4 CASSRDSYGYTF